This is a list of T cell receptor beta chains from one sample in a study of CD4+ T cells in melanoma. Produced via immunoSEQ multiplex PCR; TCRdb's table is partial and in-frame only. The data contain 3,500 to 5,000 clones, less than 75% of them singletons. What was sequenced was cells from a culture (not recorded whether cultured in vitro). These TCRs come from a human donor with melanoma. The CDR3 runs from the conserved cysteine through the conserved F or W. D genes are given only for firm matches. Clone size, where shown, is once, few, many, or a class for clones that have expanded.

. | TRBJ1-2 | TRBV11-2 | . | TGTGCCAGCAGCTTAGATCGGGCGTCGATGACTGGCTACACCTTC | CASSLDRASMTGYTF
TRBD2 | TRBJ2-1 | TRBV7-8 | . | TGTGCCAGCACATCCAAGCGGGGGGTGGGAAATGAGCAGTTCTTC | CASTSKRGVGNEQFF
TRBD2 | TRBJ2-3 | TRBV4-1 | . | TGCGCCAGCAGCCAAGGCCCTAGCGGGGGGGCCCGATCCACAGATACGCAGTATTTT | CASSQGPSGGARSTDTQYF
. | TRBJ1-5 | TRBV28 | few | TGTGCCAGCAGTCCGCGGAGCAGAAGTGGCAATCAGCCCCAGCATTTT | CASSPRSRSGNQPQHF
. | TRBJ1-5 | TRBV28 | . | TGTGCCAGCAGGTCGGGGATCGTCGGCAATCAGCCCCAGCATTTT | CASRSGIVGNQPQHF
TRBD2 | TRBJ2-1 | TRBV19 | few | TGTGCCAGTAGTATAGCTAGCGGGGTTAACAATGAGCAGTTCTTC | CASSIASGVNNEQFF
. | TRBJ1-5 | TRBV15 | . | TGTGCCACCAGCAGAGGACAGGGCAATCAGCCCCAGCATTTT | CATSRGQGNQPQHF
TRBD2 | TRBJ2-3 | TRBV7-3 | . | TGTGCCAGCAGCTTATACGGGGGGGCCGGCACAGATACGCAGTATTTT | CASSLYGGAGTDTQYF
. | TRBJ1-6 | TRBV30 | . | TGTGCCTGGGGCGAGAGGGGGGAACATAATTCACCCCTCCACTTT | CAWGERGEHNSPLHF
. | TRBJ1-1 | TRBV19 | once | TGTGCCAGTAGTGTTGCAGGGGAAGCTTTCTTT | CASSVAGEAFF
TRBD1 | TRBJ1-1 | TRBV15 | . | TGTGCCACCAGCCCGGGACAGGGGTTCATCACTGAAGCTTTCTTT | CATSPGQGFITEAFF
TRBD1 | TRBJ2-1 | TRBV7-9 | few | TGTGCCAGCAGCTTAGGACAGGGGACCAATGAGCAGTTCTTC | CASSLGQGTNEQFF
. | TRBJ2-2 | TRBV24-1 | . | TGTGCCACCAGACAGGAAGGGGAGACCGGGGAGCTGTTTTTT | CATRQEGETGELFF
. | TRBJ2-5 | TRBV5-8 | . | TGTGCCAGCAGCTTTCGGGTGGTCCCGCTGGAGACCCAGTACTTC | CASSFRVVPLETQYF
. | TRBJ2-1 | TRBV7-9 | . | TGTGCCAGCAGTCCTAGGTTCGATGAGCAGTTCTTC | CASSPRFDEQFF
TRBD1 | TRBJ2-7 | TRBV7-3 | . | TGTGCCAGCAGCTTATCTACAGGGGACTACGAGCAGTACTTC | CASSLSTGDYEQYF
TRBD1 | TRBJ1-2 | TRBV7-9 | . | TGTGCCAGCAGCGACAGGGGTTTCGATGGCTACACCTTC | CASSDRGFDGYTF
TRBD1 | TRBJ1-2 | TRBV5-6 | medium-sized | TGTGCCAGCAGCTTGGGGACAGGGGAAGGCTACACCTTC | CASSLGTGEGYTF
. | TRBJ1-6 | TRBV12-5 | . | TGTGCTAGTGGTTTTGCCTTTTCACCCCTCCACTTT | CASGFAFSPLHF